These 32 T cell receptor beta chains share one sample of origin, sequenced in a study of OX40 agonist ivuxolimab in advanced cancers. Method: immunoSEQ multiplex PCR; TCRdb's copy keeps in-frame clones and lacks some. Of some 19,000 clones in the sample, around four fifths were seen once. The source was CD4+ or CD8+ T cells sorted from blood, collected in a trial of the OX40 agonist ivuxolimab. All receptors come from an adult with an advanced solid tumor such as melanoma, head and neck, liver or kidney cancer.

This clone has only one observation. The rearrangement joins TRBV19 to TRBJ2-7; D remains ambiguous. Trimming took off 6 bases at V and 5 bases at J, with 14 bases between the two ends. Germline V gene data show CDR1 as LNHDA and CDR2 as SQIVND (reference sequence). This CDR3 is built from 13 residues. As DNA, the CDR3 is TGTGCCAGTAGCTCGACACCCCCGGACGAGCAGTACTTC. This codes for CASSSTPPDEQYF.

The CDR3 DNA follows: TGTGCCAGCAGTGAAAGCACTAGCGGAGTCGGAGAGCAGTACTTC. It is translated as CASSESTSGVGEQYF. The chain joins TRBV6-1 to TRBJ2-7, with 8 bases identical to TRBD2. Trimming took 2 bases from V and 7 from J; bases not matched to a gene: 10. Germline CDR1 and CDR2: MNHNS and SASEGT. The CDR3 is made up of 15 amino acids.

The chain combines TRBV5-8 with TRBJ1-5; D possibly corresponds to TRBD1 (6 bases). Germline CDR1 SGHTS, CDR2 YDEGEE. The CDR3 spans 15 residues. Trimming took off 7 bases at V and 3 bases at J, with 17 bases between the two ends. The CDR3 bases are TGTGCCAGCGTGGGAGGGAGGGGGGTCAATCAGCCCCAGCATTTT. Protein: CASVGGRGVNQPQHF.

CDR3 in DNA: TGTGCCAGCAGTTTACGAACCGGGACAGGGCGCTACGAGCAGTACTTC. As protein: CASSLRTGTGRYEQYF. V usage is TRBV28 and J usage is TRBJ2-7, with TRBD1 matching over 9 bases. The CDR3 extends over 16 amino acids. CDR1 is MDHEN, CDR2 SYDVKM, per germline. V lost 2 bases, J lost 3 bases, and 8 bases stayed unmatched.

Within the sample, this clone is medium-sized. DNA for the CDR3: TGTGCCTGGAGTGTACCTACGGGGGGTTTACATGGCTACACCTTC. It encodes CAWSVPTGGLHGYTF. V usage is TRBV30 and J usage is TRBJ1-2, with D possibly TRBD1 on 5 matching bases. Germline CDR1 reads GTSNPN; CDR2 reads SVGIG (reference sequence). Trimming cost V 0 bases and J 6 bases, with 17 bases left between them. This CDR3 is 15 amino acids long.

The chain uses TRBV6-5 and TRBJ2-7; the D gene is possibly TRBD2 (5 bases). The CDR3 consists of 12 residues. Germline assignment: CDR1 MNHEY and CDR2 SVGAGI. The V and J ends lost 6 bases and 3 bases respectively, with 9 bases between them. The CDR3 reads CASRSGLYEQYF. CDR3 sequence (DNA): TGTGCCAGCAGGTCTGGACTCTACGAGCAGTACTTC.

The chain combines TRBV5-6 with TRBJ2-5; TRBD1 matches at 7 bases. The CDR3 extends over 14 amino acids. V lost 3 bases and J lost 1; bases outside the gene matches: 3. Per germline, CDR1 SGHDT and CDR2 YYEEEE. Here the CDR3 DNA reads TGTGCCAGCAGCTCCAGGGGGTTCCAAGAGACCCAGTACTTC. Translating it yields CASSSRGFQETQYF.

This clone counts as medium-sized. The chain uses TRBV29-1 and TRBJ2-7; TRBD1 matches at 11 bases. Per the germline V gene, CDR1 is SQVTM and CDR2 is ANQGSEA. This CDR3 has 14 amino acids. V lost 3 bases to trimming and J lost 3 bases; unmatched junction nucleotides: 4. CDR3 bases: TGCAGCGTTGAGCCCGGGACAGGGGGCTACGAGCAGTACTTC. Translation gives CSVEPGTGGYEQYF.

This chain joins TRBV4-1 and TRBJ2-1; D might be TRBD1 (5 bases). CDR3 length: 13 amino acids. V lost 0 bases and J 6 bases, leaving 6 bases between the germline ends. Germline CDR1 MGHRA, CDR2 YSYEKL. The CDR3 region has the DNA TGCGCCAGCAGCCAAGATCAGGGCAATGAGCAGTTCTTC. It is translated as CASSQDQGNEQFF.

The CDR3 DNA reads TGTGCCAGCAGTTTCTCCGGGGAAGGCGAGCAGTACTTC. Translation: CASSFSGEGEQYF. V usage is TRBV6-1 and J usage is TRBJ2-7; TRBD2 might be the D (5 bases). This CDR3 contains 13 residues. V dropped 5 bases and J dropped 6 bases, with 14 bases sitting between them. Germline values: CDR1 MNHNS, CDR2 SASEGT.

This rearrangement joins TRBV7-8 to TRBJ2-1; TRBD2 is a possible D gene (5 bases). There are 19 residues in the CDR3. Trimming pared 2 bases from V and 0 bases from J, leaving 20 bases between. Germline values: CDR1 SGHVS, CDR2 FQNEAQ. The CDR3 bases are TGTGCCAGCAGCTTACGGAATGGAGCGGTTATGAGCTCCTACAATGAGCAGTTCTTC. Its protein product is CASSLRNGAVMSSYNEQFF.

This sequence joins TRBV27 and TRBJ2-5, with 10 bases lining up with TRBD2. There are 15 residues in the CDR3. V gave up 4 bases and J gave up 5 bases; unmatched junction bases: 7. CDR1 MNHEY and CDR2 SMNVEV come from the germline V gene (reference sequence). CDR3 bases: TGTGCCAGCAGTTCTTCTAGCGGGAGCTGGGAGACCCAGTACTTC. It translates to CASSSSSGSWETQYF.

The V and J genes are TRBV7-2 and TRBJ2-2; D might be TRBD2 (6 bases). Germline assignment: CDR1 SGHTA and CDR2 FQGNSA. V shed 3 bases and J shed 1 base, with 6 bases lying between them. There are 14 residues in the CDR3. The CDR3 nucleotides read TGTGCCAGCAGCTTTAGCGGGAACACCGGGGAGCTGTTTTTT. This gives the protein CASSFSGNTGELFF.

This clone showed up just a few times. The gene calls are TRBV11-2 and TRBJ2-1; 7 bases match TRBD2. This CDR3 region has 16 residues. Per the germline V gene, CDR1 is SGHAT and CDR2 is FQNNGV. V shed 6 bases, J shed 3 bases, and the junction held 11 bases outside the gene matches. This CDR3 is CASSFAPSGFYNEQFF. The CDR3 DNA is TGTGCCAGCAGTTTCGCCCCTAGCGGATTCTACAATGAGCAGTTCTTC.

The genes are TRBV21-1 and TRBJ2-7; the DNA was not used to check the table's D call, TRBD2. TRBV21-1 is marked as a pseudogene. This CDR3 has 16 amino acids. The CDR3 nucleotides read TGTGCCAGCCGGGGGGGCTTAGCGTTGAGCTCCTACGAGCAGTACTTC. Translating gives CASRGGLALSSYEQYF.

The rearrangement joins TRBV30 to TRBJ2-1, with 7 bases that match TRBD2. This CDR3 has 12 amino acids. V dropped 3 bases and J dropped 6; count of bases not matched to a gene: 2. In germline, CDR1 is GTSNPN, CDR2 SVGIG (reference sequence). CDR3 in amino acids: CAWSGRTNEQFF. The CDR3 region has the DNA TGTGCCTGGAGCGGGAGGACCAATGAGCAGTTCTTC.

The chain couples TRBV4-1 to TRBJ1-5, with TRBD1 matching over 7 bases. The CDR3 length is 15 residues. From germline, CDR1 is MGHRA and CDR2 YSYEKL. J gave up 5 bases and V 1 base, and 5 bases lay outside the gene matches. The DNA for the CDR3 is TGCGCCAGCAGCCAAGTTGAGGGGGCCTATCAGCCCCAGCATTTT. It yields the protein CASSQVEGAYQPQHF.

CDR3 region: CASSETGSVVNEQFF. The CDR3 nucleotides read TGTGCCAGCAGCGAAACAGGGTCTGTAGTCAATGAGCAGTTCTTC. The chain combines TRBV9 with TRBJ2-1, with D possibly matching TRBD1 (6 bases). This CDR3 comprises 15 residues. V was pared by 3 bases and J by 6 bases, with 16 bases between. The germline CDR1 and CDR2 sequences are SGDLS and YYNGEE.

The chain employs TRBV6-1 and TRBJ2-3, with 11 bases lining up with TRBD2. J lost 4 bases, V lost 1 base, and 4 bases had no gene match. Germline V gene sequence: CDR1 MNHNS, CDR2 SASEGT. The CDR3 loop spans 16 amino acids. The CDR3 protein is CASSEGLAGGPDTQYF. The CDR3 nucleotides read TGTGCCAGCAGTGAAGGATTAGCGGGAGGGCCAGATACGCAGTATTTT.

The CDR3 loop is CASSPTGSSYEQYF. Written as DNA, the CDR3 is TGTGCCAGTAGTCCCACAGGTAGCTCCTACGAGCAGTACTTC. V is TRBV19 and J is TRBJ2-7; tentative D call: TRBD1 (5 bases). Germline loops: CDR1 LNHDA, CDR2 SQIVND (reference sequence). This CDR3 comprises 14 residues. V shed 5 bases and J shed 0 bases, with 11 bases lying between them.

This chain connects TRBV6-6 to TRBJ2-1, with D hard to call. Germline CDR1 MNHNY, CDR2 SVGAGI (reference sequence). This CDR3 is built from 16 residues. V shed 4 bases and J shed 0 bases, with 13 bases lying between them. In nucleotides, the CDR3 is TGTGCCAGCAGTTCCGACTCACACAGCTCCTACAATGAGCAGTTCTTC. Its translation is CASSSDSHSSYNEQFF.

The V call is TRBV6-6, the J call TRBJ1-1, with TRBD1 identical over 7 bases. The germline CDR1 and CDR2 sequences are MNHNY and SVGAGI (reference sequence). J was trimmed by 5 bases and V by 2 bases; bases with no gene match: 8. This CDR3 comprises 15 residues. The CDR3 DNA is TGTGCCAGCAGTTACCTAAGCAGGGGGGATACTGAAGCTTTCTTT. This encodes CASSYLSRGDTEAFF.

The chain uses TRBV9 and TRBJ2-3; 8 positions match TRBD2. The CDR3 loop spans 16 amino acids. Germline V gives CDR1 SGDLS, CDR2 YYNGEE. Trimming at V came to 0 bases and at J to 4 bases, leaving 7 bases not matched to a gene. The chain's CDR3 is CASSVVHGGAPDTQYF. CDR3 bases: TGTGCCAGCAGCGTAGTACACGGGGGGGCACCAGATACGCAGTATTTT.

A word on this clone: Other DNA sequences in the same sample also yield this CDR3. The CDR3 sequence is CSLALNTGELFF. The DNA of the CDR3 is TGTAGTCTAGCGCTTAACACCGGGGAGCTGTTTTTT. The chain is built from TRBV7-9 and TRBJ2-2; a possible D gene is TRBD2 (6 bases). CDR1 and CDR2 (germline): SEHNR, FQNEAQ (reference sequence). CDR3 length equals 12 residues.

This rearrangement joins TRBV7-2 to TRBJ2-5; D tentatively fits TRBD1 or TRBD2 (5 bases each). CDR1 and CDR2 from the germline V gene are SGHTA and FQGNSA. This CDR3 has 14 residues. V was cut by 3 bases and J by 1 base, with 9 bases left in between. The CDR3 region has the DNA TGTGCCAGCAGCTTCCGGGACGGCCAAGAGACCCAGTACTTC. Translated, it gives CASSFRDGQETQYF. The full variable domain, with the rest looked up from reference TRBV7-2 and TRBJ2-5, is GAGVSQSPSNKVTEKGKDVELRCDPISGHTALYWYRQSLGQGLEFLIYFQGNSAPDKSGLPSDRFSAERTGGSVSTLTIQRTQQEDSAVYLCASSFRDGQETQYFGPGTRLLVL.

CDR3 sequence reads: CASSPQTLQETQYF. CDR3 DNA sequence: TGTGCCAGCAGCCCCCAGACTCTCCAAGAGACCCAGTACTTC. The chain links TRBV11-2 to TRBJ2-5; D not resolved. V was cut by 5 bases and J by 1 base, with 11 bases left in between. This CDR3 comprises 14 residues. The germline V gene encodes CDR1 SGHAT and CDR2 FQNNGV.

V is TRBV7-6 and J is TRBJ1-4; TRBD1 aligns across 7 bases. Losses at the gene ends were 5 bases for V and 1 base for J; bases not matched to a gene: 7. Germline V gives CDR1 SGHVS, CDR2 FNYEAQ. CDR3 length: 16 residues. CDR3 amino acids: CASSQGGAGTNEKLFF. In DNA form, the CDR3 reads TGTGCCAGCAGCCAGGGGGGGGCCGGAACTAATGAAAAACTGTTTTTT.

This chain links TRBV13 with TRBJ2-7, with TRBD1 identical over 11 bases. Trimming removed 3 bases from V and 3 bases from J; junction bases left unmatched: 1. This CDR3 has 14 residues. The V gene's germline CDR1 is PRHDT and CDR2 FYEKMQ (reference sequence). In DNA form, the CDR3 reads TGTGCCAGCAGCTTGGGACAGGGGGGCTACGAGCAGTACTTC. Translation: CASSLGQGGYEQYF.

J is TRBJ2-7 and V is TRBV30; possibly TRBD1 for D (5 bases). The germline V gene encodes CDR1 GTSNPN and CDR2 SVGIG (reference sequence). The CDR3 extends over 14 amino acids. V shed 2 bases and J shed 0 bases, with 11 bases lying between them. CDR3 nucleotides: TGTGCCTGGAGTAAGGGGCCGAGCTCCTACGAGCAGTACTTC. Translating it yields CAWSKGPSSYEQYF.

This clone has ten or more counts. Within the sample, other DNA sequences also encode this same CDR3. This sequence joins TRBV27 and TRBJ2-5; TRBD1 matches at 8 bases. J was trimmed by 4 bases and V by 6 bases; bases with no gene match: 4. The CDR3 contains 13 residues. Germline CDR1 MNHEY, CDR2 SMNVEV (reference sequence). The CDR3 region has the DNA TGTGCCAGCAGAAAACAGGGGGGAGAGACCCAGTACTTC. Residues: CASRKQGGETQYF.

This chain connects TRBV28 to TRBJ2-7, with D maybe TRBD2 (5 bases). CDR1 MDHEN and CDR2 SYDVKM come from the germline V gene. V shed 7 bases and J shed 3 bases, with 19 bases lying between them. The CDR3 runs to 15 residues. The CDR3 loop is CASTIGSRVYYEQYF. The CDR3, as DNA: TGTGCCAGCACCATAGGGTCGCGGGTATACTACGAGCAGTACTTC.

The chain combines TRBV7-2 with TRBJ2-5; D unresolved. Germline CDR1 SGHTA, CDR2 FQGNSA. This CDR3 has 17 residues. V lost 4 bases to trimming and J lost 1 base, with 19 bases between them. CDR3 sequence: CASSSALYLGLQETQYF. In DNA, the CDR3 is TGTGCCAGCAGCTCGGCTCTTTATTTGGGCCTCCAAGAGACCCAGTACTTC.